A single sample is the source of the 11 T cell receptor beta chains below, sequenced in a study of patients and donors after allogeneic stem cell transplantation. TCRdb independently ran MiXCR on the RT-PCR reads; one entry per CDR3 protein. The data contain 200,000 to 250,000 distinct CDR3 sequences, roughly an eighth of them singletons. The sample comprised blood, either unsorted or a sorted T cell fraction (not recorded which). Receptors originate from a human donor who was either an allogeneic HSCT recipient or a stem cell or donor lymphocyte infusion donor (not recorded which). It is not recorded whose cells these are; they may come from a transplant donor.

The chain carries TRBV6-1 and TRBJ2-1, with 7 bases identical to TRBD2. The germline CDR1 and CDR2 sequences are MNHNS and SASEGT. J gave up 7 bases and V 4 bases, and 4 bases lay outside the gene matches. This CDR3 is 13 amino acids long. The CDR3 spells CASSGLAWNEQFF. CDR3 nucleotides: TGTGCCAGCAGTGGACTAGCTTGGAATGAGCAGTTCTTC.

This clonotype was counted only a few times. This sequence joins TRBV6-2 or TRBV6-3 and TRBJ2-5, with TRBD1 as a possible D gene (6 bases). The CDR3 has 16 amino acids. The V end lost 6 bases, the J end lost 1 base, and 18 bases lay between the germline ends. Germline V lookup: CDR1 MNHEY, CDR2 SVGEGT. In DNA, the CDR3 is TGTGCCAGCAGCGCCCTCCAGGGGCTAGGCCAAGAGACCCAGTACTTC. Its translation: CASSALQGLGQETQYF.

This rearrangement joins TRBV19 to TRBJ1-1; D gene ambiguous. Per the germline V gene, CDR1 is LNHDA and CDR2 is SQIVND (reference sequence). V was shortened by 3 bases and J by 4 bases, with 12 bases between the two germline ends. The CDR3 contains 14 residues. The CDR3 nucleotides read TGTGCCAGTAGTATTTTGGCAGGAGGCACTGAAGCTTTCTTT. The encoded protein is CASSILAGGTEAFF.

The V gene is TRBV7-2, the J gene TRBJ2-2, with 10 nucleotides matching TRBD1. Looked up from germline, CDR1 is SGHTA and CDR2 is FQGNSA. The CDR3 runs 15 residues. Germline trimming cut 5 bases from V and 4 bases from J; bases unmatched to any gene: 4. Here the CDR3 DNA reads TGTGCCAGCAGCCGGACAGGGGGGAGCACCGGGGAGCTGTTTTTT. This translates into CASSRTGGSTGELFF.

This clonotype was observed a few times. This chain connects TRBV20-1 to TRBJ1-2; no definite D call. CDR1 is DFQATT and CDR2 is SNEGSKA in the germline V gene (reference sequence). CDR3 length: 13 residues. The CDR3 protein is CVLGDTLMSGYTF. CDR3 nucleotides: TGCGTCCTCGGAGACACCCTTATGTCAGGCTACACCTTC.

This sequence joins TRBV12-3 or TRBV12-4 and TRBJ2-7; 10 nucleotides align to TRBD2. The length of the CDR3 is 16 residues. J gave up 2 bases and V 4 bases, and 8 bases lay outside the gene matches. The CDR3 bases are TGTGCCAGCAGTTGGTCCCTAGCGGGAGCCCCCTACGAGCAGTACTTC. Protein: CASSWSLAGAPYEQYF.

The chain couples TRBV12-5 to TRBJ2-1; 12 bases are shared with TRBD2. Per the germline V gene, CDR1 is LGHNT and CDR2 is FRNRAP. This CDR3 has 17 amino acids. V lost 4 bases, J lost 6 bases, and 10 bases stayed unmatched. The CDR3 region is CASGSTQGLAGINEQFF. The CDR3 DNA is TGTGCTAGTGGTTCGACCCAGGGACTAGCGGGTATCAATGAGCAGTTCTTC.

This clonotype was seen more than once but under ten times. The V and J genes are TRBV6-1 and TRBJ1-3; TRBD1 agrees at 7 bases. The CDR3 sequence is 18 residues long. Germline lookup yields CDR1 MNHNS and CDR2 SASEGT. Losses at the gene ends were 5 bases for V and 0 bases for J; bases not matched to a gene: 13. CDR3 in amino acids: CASSTGALQGSSGNTIYF. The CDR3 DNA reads TGTGCCAGCAGTACCGGCGCCCTACAGGGGAGCTCTGGAAACACCATATATTTT.

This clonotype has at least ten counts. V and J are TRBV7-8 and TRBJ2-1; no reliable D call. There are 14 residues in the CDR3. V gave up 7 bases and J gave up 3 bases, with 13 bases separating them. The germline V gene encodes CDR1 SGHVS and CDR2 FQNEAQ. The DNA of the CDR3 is TGTGCCAGCACCATGCCTTGGGGCTACAATGAGCAGTTCTTC. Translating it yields CASTMPWGYNEQFF.

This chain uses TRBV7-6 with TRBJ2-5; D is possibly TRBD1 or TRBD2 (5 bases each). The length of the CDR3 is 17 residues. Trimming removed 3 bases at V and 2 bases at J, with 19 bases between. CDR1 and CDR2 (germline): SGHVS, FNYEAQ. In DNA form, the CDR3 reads TGTGCCAGCAGCTTGCGAGTTAAGGGGACCCCGCAAGAGACCCAGTACTTC. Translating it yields CASSLRVKGTPQETQYF.

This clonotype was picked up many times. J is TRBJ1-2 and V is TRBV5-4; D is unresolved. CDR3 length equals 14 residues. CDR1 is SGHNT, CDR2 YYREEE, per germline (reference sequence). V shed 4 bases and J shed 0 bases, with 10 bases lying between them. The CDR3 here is CASSTDGSNYGYTF. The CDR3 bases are TGTGCCAGCAGCACGGACGGTTCTAACTATGGCTACACCTTC.